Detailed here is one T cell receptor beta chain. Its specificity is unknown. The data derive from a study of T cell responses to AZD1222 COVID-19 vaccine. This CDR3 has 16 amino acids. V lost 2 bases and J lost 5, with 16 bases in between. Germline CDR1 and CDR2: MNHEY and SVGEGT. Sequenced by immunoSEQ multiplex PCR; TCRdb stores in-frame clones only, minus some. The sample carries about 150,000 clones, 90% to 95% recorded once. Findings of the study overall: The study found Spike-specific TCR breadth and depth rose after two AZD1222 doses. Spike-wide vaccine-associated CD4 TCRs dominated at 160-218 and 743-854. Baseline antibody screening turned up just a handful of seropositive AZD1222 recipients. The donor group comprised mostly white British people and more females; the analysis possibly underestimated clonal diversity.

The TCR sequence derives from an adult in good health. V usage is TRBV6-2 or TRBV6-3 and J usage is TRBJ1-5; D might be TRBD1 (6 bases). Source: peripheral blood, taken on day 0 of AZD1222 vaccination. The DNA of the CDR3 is TGTGCCAGCAGTTACGTAGGGGGGCGCTCGGATCAGCCCCAGCATTTT. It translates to CASSYVGGRSDQPQHF.